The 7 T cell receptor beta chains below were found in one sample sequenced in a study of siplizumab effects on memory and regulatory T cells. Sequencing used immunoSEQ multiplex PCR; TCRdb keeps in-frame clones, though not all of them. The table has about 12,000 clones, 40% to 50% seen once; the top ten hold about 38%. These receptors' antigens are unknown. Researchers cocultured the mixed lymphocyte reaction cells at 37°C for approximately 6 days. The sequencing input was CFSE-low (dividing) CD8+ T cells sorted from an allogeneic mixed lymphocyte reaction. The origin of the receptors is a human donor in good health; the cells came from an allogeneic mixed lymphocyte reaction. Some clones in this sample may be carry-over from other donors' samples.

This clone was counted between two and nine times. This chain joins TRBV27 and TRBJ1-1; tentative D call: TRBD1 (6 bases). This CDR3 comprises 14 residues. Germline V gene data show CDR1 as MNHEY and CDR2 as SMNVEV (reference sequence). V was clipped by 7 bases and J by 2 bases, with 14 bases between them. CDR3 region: CASKSGTYNTEAFF. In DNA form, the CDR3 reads TGTGCCAGCAAAAGCGGGACATATAACACTGAAGCTTTCTTT.

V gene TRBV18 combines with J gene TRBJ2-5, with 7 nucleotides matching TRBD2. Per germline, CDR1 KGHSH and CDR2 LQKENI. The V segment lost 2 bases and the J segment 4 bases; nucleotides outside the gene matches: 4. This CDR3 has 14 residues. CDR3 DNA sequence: TGTGCCAGCTCACCAAGCCAGCGGGGAGAGACCCAGTACTTC. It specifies CASSPSQRGETQYF.

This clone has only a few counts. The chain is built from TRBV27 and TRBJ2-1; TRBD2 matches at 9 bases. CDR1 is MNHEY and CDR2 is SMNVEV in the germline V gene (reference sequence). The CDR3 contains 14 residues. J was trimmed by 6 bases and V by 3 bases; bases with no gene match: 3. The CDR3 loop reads CASSLAGGLNEQFF. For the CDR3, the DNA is TGTGCCAGCAGTTTGGCGGGAGGGCTCAATGAGCAGTTCTTC.

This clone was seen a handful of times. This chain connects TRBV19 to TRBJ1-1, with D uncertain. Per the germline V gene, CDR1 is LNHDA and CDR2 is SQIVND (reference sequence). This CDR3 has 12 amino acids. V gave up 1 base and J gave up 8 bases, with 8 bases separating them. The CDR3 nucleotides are TGTGCCAGTAGTATAGGGGCGGCCGAAGCTTTCTTT. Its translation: CASSIGAAEAFF.

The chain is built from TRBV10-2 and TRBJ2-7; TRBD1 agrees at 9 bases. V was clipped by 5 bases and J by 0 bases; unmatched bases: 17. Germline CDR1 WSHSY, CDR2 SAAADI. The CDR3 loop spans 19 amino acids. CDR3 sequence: CASSLPTGGEGFSSYEQYF. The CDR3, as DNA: TGCGCCAGCAGTCTACCAACAGGGGGCGAGGGCTTTAGCTCCTACGAGCAGTACTTC.

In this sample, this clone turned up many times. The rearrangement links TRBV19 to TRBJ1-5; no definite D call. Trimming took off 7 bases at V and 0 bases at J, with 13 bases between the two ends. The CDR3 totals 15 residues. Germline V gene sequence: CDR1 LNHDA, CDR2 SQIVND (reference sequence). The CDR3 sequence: CASTYGSYSNQPQHF. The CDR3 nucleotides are TGTGCCAGTACCTACGGGAGTTATAGCAATCAGCCCCAGCATTTT.

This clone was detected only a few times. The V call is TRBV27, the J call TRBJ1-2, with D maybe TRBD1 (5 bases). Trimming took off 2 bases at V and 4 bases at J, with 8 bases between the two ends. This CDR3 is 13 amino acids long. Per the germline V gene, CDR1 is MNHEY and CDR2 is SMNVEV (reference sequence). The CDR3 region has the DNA TGTGCCAGCAGTTTAATAACAGGCTATGGCTACACCTTC. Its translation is CASSLITGYGYTF.